This T cell receptor (beta chain) was captured in a study of control samples from healthy donors and cancer patients. Clones were read by immunoSEQ multiplex PCR, and TCRdb kept only the in-frame ones, dropping some. The table records about 170,000 clones, roughly 89% of them present only once. The TCR was taken from a woman aged 25 to 39 in good health. Material for sequencing was blood.

The CDR3 is CASSFYRANTEAFF. DNA for the CDR3: TGTGCCAGCAGTTTCTACAGGGCGAACACTGAAGCTTTCTTT. V gene TRBV28 combines with J gene TRBJ1-1, with D possibly TRBD1 on 6 matching bases. V was pared by 3 bases and J by 1 base, with 9 bases between. The CDR3 length is 14 residues. Per germline, CDR1 MDHEN and CDR2 SYDVKM. Filled out from reference TRBV28 and TRBJ1-1, the complete variable domain reads DVKVTQSSRYLVKRTGEKVFLECVQDMDHENMFWYRQDPGLGLRLIYFSYDVKMKEKGDIPEGYSVSREKKERFSLILESASTNQTSMYLCASSFYRANTEAFFGQGTRLTVV.